Shown below are 24 T cell receptor beta chains from a single sample sequenced in a study of graft-versus-host responses after intestinal transplantation. The antigens for these receptors are not known. The data were produced by immunoSEQ multiplex PCR, yet TCRdb's version contains in-frame clones alone and is incomplete. Here the sample spans about 71,000 clones, around 91% being singletons. The source material was unstimulated CD8+ T cells sorted from spleen or lymph node cells, sampled before intestinal transplant. The source is a human donor who received an intestinal transplant.

The chain uses TRBV13 and TRBJ2-3; D might be TRBD2 (6 bases). Germline V gives CDR1 PRHDT, CDR2 FYEKMQ (reference sequence). V shed 4 bases and J shed 2 bases, with 16 bases lying between them. This CDR3 has 16 residues. The CDR3 sequence: CASSSGRGSLTDTQYF. The CDR3, as DNA: TGTGCCAGCAGCTCGGGACGGGGGTCTCTCACAGATACGCAGTATTTT.

This clone was recorded only once. This sequence joins TRBV27 and TRBJ2-5; 8 bases fit TRBD2. J lost 1 base, V lost 2 bases, and 3 bases had no gene match. The CDR3 totals 15 residues. CDR1 and CDR2 (germline): MNHEY, SMNVEV (reference sequence). The CDR3 here is CASSLSGGPQETQYF. In nucleotides, the CDR3 is TGTGCCAGCAGTTTAAGCGGGGGCCCCCAAGAGACCCAGTACTTC.

Notes on this clone: Compared with germline, one end of the junction differs, possibly owing to a read error. The chain couples TRBV10-2 to TRBJ1-6, with 7 bases that match TRBD1. The CDR3 length is 15 residues. Germline-derived CDR1 and CDR2 are WSHSY and SAAADI. CDR3 DNA: TGTGCCATCGGGGACAGCGAACAATATAATTCACCCCTCCACTTT. It codes for CAIGDSEQYNSPLHF.

J is TRBJ2-5 and V is TRBV5-1; 8 bases match TRBD1. The CDR3 has 13 amino acids. CDR1 and CDR2 (germline): SGHRS, YFSETQ. V shed 7 bases, J shed 4 bases, and the junction held 6 bases outside the gene matches. This CDR3 is CASRLTGGETQYF. CDR3 nucleotides: TGCGCCAGCCGATTAACAGGGGGAGAGACCCAGTACTTC. The full variable domain, its missing parts supplied by reference TRBV5-1 and TRBJ2-5, is KAGVTQTPRYLIKTRGQQVTLSCSPISGHRSVSWYQQTPGQGLQFLFEYFSETQRNKGNFPGRFSGRQFSNSRSEMNVSTLELGDSALYLCASRLTGGETQYFGPGTRLLVL.

In this sample, this clone turned up once. The chain links TRBV5-6 to TRBJ2-7; no reliable D call. With 1 base removed from V and 7 bases from J, the gap between germline ends came to 6 bases. The CDR3 extends over 11 amino acids. Per germline, CDR1 SGHDT and CDR2 YYEEEE. CDR3 sequence: CASSLTEEQYF. In DNA, the CDR3 is TGTGCCAGCAGCTTGACAGAAGAGCAGTACTTC.

This chain connects TRBV4-1 to TRBJ2-1; no clear D. CDR1 MGHRA and CDR2 YSYEKL come from the germline V gene. V was clipped by 0 bases and J by 7 bases, with 13 bases between them. This CDR3 has 15 amino acids. The CDR3 DNA is TGCGCCAGCAGCCAAGATCCGGCGACCGGGAATGAGCAGTTCTTC. Its translation is CASSQDPATGNEQFF.

The V call is TRBV5-6, the J call TRBJ1-2; 12 nucleotides line up with TRBD1. Trimming at V came to 4 bases and at J to 8 bases, leaving 12 bases not matched to a gene. Germline lookup yields CDR1 SGHDT and CDR2 YYEEEE. The CDR3 has 16 residues. Here the CDR3 reads CASSAGTGGRFWGYTF. As DNA, the CDR3 is TGTGCCAGCAGCGCCGGGACAGGGGGCAGGTTCTGGGGCTACACCTTC. The complete variable domain, with remaining parts taken from reference TRBV5-6 and TRBJ1-2, reads DAGVTQSPTHLIKTRGQQVTLRCSPKSGHDTVSWYQQALGQGPQFIFQYYEEEERQRGNFPDRFSGHQFPNYSSELNVNALLLGDSALYLCASSAGTGGRFWGYTFGSGTRLTVV.

This chain joins TRBV27 and TRBJ1-1; D possibly corresponds to TRBD1 (5 bases). V was trimmed by 5 bases and J by 4 bases, leaving 14 bases between them. The CDR3 has 14 amino acids. Germline V gene data show CDR1 as MNHEY and CDR2 as SMNVEV (reference sequence). The CDR3 loop reads CASSRDDGGTEAFF. CDR3 sequence (DNA): TGTGCCAGCAGTCGGGATGACGGGGGCACTGAAGCTTTCTTT.

This clone came up a few times. The chain uses TRBV6-5 and TRBJ1-6; D is perhaps TRBD1 (6 bases). The CDR3 runs to 13 residues. Per the germline V gene, CDR1 is MNHEY and CDR2 is SVGAGI. Trimming removed 7 bases at V and 7 bases at J, with 11 bases between. Here the CDR3 DNA reads TGTGCCAGCACGGAGACAGGAAATTCACCCCTCCACTTT. Protein sequence: CASTETGNSPLHF.

The chain has TRBV6-5 and TRBJ2-3, with 8 bases aligning to TRBD2. The CDR3 is 16 residues long. Trimming at V came to 4 bases and at J to 1 base, leaving 7 bases not matched to a gene. In germline, CDR1 is MNHEY, CDR2 SVGAGI. The chain's CDR3 is CASSSFRTSRTDTQYF. CDR3 nucleotide sequence: TGTGCCAGCAGTTCTTTCCGGACTAGCCGCACAGATACGCAGTATTTT.

V gene TRBV7-6 combines with J gene TRBJ2-3; D is uncertain. Germline values: CDR1 SGHVS, CDR2 FNYEAQ. The CDR3 is 13 amino acids. Trimming pared 3 bases from V and 6 bases from J, leaving 10 bases between. The CDR3 sequence is CASSFLSSDTQYF. In DNA form, the CDR3 reads TGTGCCAGCAGCTTCTTGAGTTCCGATACGCAGTATTTT.

The chain links TRBV13 to TRBJ2-7, with a possible D match to TRBD1 (5 bases). This CDR3 contains 13 residues. Germline lookup yields CDR1 PRHDT and CDR2 FYEKMQ (reference sequence). The V gene lost 4 bases and the J gene lost 5 bases, with 12 bases spanning the gap. The CDR3 region is CASSSGQPNEQYF. The CDR3 nucleotides are TGTGCCAGCAGCTCAGGACAACCCAACGAGCAGTACTTC.

This chain uses TRBV9 with TRBJ2-7; 8 bases are a match to TRBD1. Germline CDR1 SGDLS, CDR2 YYNGEE. This CDR3 spans 15 amino acids. Trimming removed 3 bases from V and 2 bases from J; junction bases left unmatched: 7. The CDR3: CASSEGTGETYEQYF. CDR3 DNA sequence: TGTGCCAGCAGCGAGGGGACAGGCGAGACCTACGAGCAGTACTTC.

J is TRBJ1-1 and V is TRBV4-1, with 7 bases aligning to TRBD1. CDR1 and CDR2 (germline): MGHRA, YSYEKL. Trimming removed 7 bases from V and 2 bases from J; junction bases left unmatched: 7. This CDR3 has 14 residues. The CDR3 protein is CASTQGQKNTEAFF. DNA for the CDR3: TGCGCCAGCACCCAGGGACAGAAAAACACTGAAGCTTTCTTT.

This clone has just a few counts. The chain carries TRBV5-6 and TRBJ2-2; D is unresolved. Germline V lookup: CDR1 SGHDT, CDR2 YYEEEE. This CDR3 spans 14 amino acids. Trimming pared 0 bases from V and 1 base from J, leaving 4 bases between. This CDR3 reads CASSLGLNTGELFF. CDR3 bases: TGTGCCAGCAGCTTGGGGCTGAACACCGGGGAGCTGTTTTTT.

The CDR3 protein is CASSSLHTWEQYF. Written as DNA, the CDR3 is TGTGCCAGCAGCTCCCTCCACACGTGGGAGCAGTACTTC. The chain uses TRBV11-2 and TRBJ2-7; D is uncertain. CDR1 SGHAT and CDR2 FQNNGV come from the germline V gene. There are 13 residues in the CDR3. V was cut by 4 bases and J by 7 bases, with 14 bases left in between.

The chain has TRBV27 and TRBJ2-7; 9 bases line up with TRBD1. From germline, CDR1 is MNHEY and CDR2 SMNVEV (reference sequence). The trim removed 0 bases at V and 4 bases at J, leaving 7 bases unmatched. This CDR3 has 16 amino acids. CDR3 region: CASSLSEQGALYEQYF. The DNA of the CDR3 is TGTGCCAGCAGTTTATCGGAACAGGGGGCCCTGTACGAGCAGTACTTC.

The rearrangement joins TRBV4-1 to TRBJ2-7; 8 nucleotides agree with TRBD2. The V and J ends lost 0 bases and 3 bases, in that order; junction bases with no gene match: 4. Germline CDR1 MGHRA, CDR2 YSYEKL. The CDR3 totals 15 residues. CDR3 in DNA: TGCGCCAGCAGCCAAGAGGCGGGGGGCCACTACGAGCAGTACTTC. Its translation is CASSQEAGGHYEQYF.

This chain links TRBV7-9 with TRBJ1-1; D unresolved. V lost 3 bases to trimming and J lost 1 base, with 6 bases between them. This CDR3 region has 13 residues. Germline-derived CDR1 and CDR2 are SEHNR and FQNEAQ (reference sequence). CDR3 loop: CASSFPGNTEAFF. CDR3 nucleotide sequence: TGTGCCAGCAGCTTCCCGGGGAACACTGAAGCTTTCTTT.

The chain carries TRBV27 and TRBJ1-2, with 7 bases fitting TRBD1. V was clipped by 6 bases and J by 0 bases; unmatched bases: 10. CDR1 MNHEY and CDR2 SMNVEV come from the germline V gene (reference sequence). The CDR3 is made up of 16 amino acids. The CDR3 nucleotides are TGTGCCAGCAGGGAACAGGGGTCCCTCGCTAACTATGGCTACACCTTC. It translates to CASREQGSLANYGYTF.

The chain has TRBV2 and TRBJ1-2, with a tentative D call TRBD1 (6 bases). The V end was cut by 5 bases, the J end by 6 bases, with 10 bases between. The CDR3 has 12 amino acids. Germline CDR1 SNHLY, CDR2 FYNNEI. CDR3 nucleotide sequence: TGTGCCAGCAGTCCCGGGACAAATGGCTACACCTTC. The encoded protein is CASSPGTNGYTF.

Regarding this clone: The junction shows a germline mismatch at one end, possibly a read error. The sample contains more than one DNA sequence encoding this CDR3. The rearrangement links TRBV4-1 to TRBJ2-7; D ambiguous. Germline V gene data show CDR1 as MGHRA and CDR2 as YSYEKL. The CDR3 covers 16 residues. DNA of the CDR3: TGCGCCAGCAGCCAAGAAGGAACAGTAAAGTCCTACGAGCAGTATTTC. Amino acid sequence: CASSQEGTVKSYEQYF.

This clone was detected once. This CDR3 reads CASTPQGNSQETQYF. CDR3 nucleotide sequence: TGTGCCAGCACCCCTCAGGGGAACAGCCAAGAGACCCAGTACTTC. J is TRBJ2-5 and V is TRBV11-2; possibly TRBD1 for D (6 bases). The V end was cut by 7 bases, the J end by 1 base, with 16 bases between. The germline V gene has CDR1 SGHAT and CDR2 FQNNGV. This CDR3 contains 15 residues.

The rearrangement uses TRBV7-9 and TRBJ2-5; unclear D gene. The CDR3 has 13 amino acids. Deletions cut 6 bases from V and 0 bases from J, with 8 bases between. Germline values: CDR1 SEHNR, CDR2 FQNEAQ (reference sequence). CDR3 nucleotides: TGTGCCAGCAGTGCGGCGTACCAAGAGACCCAGTACTTC. Translated, it gives CASSAAYQETQYF.